Each of the 18 T cell receptor beta chains below was sequenced from the same sample in a study of blood T cell repertoires in COVID-19. Repertoires were generated with immunoSEQ multiplex PCR, while TCRdb's copy carries only in-frame clones and drops some. In the table there are approximately 110,000 clones, approximately 80% of which are singletons. Sequencing was performed on peripheral blood. These receptor sequences come from an elderly woman with active or convalescent COVID-19.

The J gene is TRBJ1-2, the V gene TRBV19; 7 bases align to TRBD1. J was trimmed by 3 bases and V by 4 bases; bases with no gene match: 2. The CDR3 contains 13 residues. In germline, CDR1 is LNHDA, CDR2 SQIVND (reference sequence). This chain's CDR3 is CASSTTGDYGYTF. CDR3 nucleotides: TGTGCCAGTAGTACCACAGGGGACTATGGCTACACCTTC.

The chain carries TRBV5-1 and TRBJ1-2; TRBD1 is a possible D gene (5 bases). The CDR3 contains 14 residues. Germline V CDR1 and CDR2: SGHRS, YFSETQ. The V gene lost 0 bases and the J gene lost 8 bases, with 14 bases spanning the gap. The CDR3 sequence: CASSLDGRVGGYTF. In DNA form, the CDR3 reads TGCGCCAGCAGCTTGGATGGCAGGGTTGGCGGCTACACCTTC.

The CDR3 DNA sequence: TGTGCCAGCTCAACCAGGAGACAGAACCACTACGAGCAGTACTTC. As protein: CASSTRRQNHYEQYF. The rearrangement joins TRBV18 to TRBJ2-7; D is possibly TRBD1 (5 bases). V shed 5 bases and J shed 3 bases, with 17 bases lying between them. The germline V gene encodes CDR1 KGHSH and CDR2 LQKENI. The CDR3 extends over 15 amino acids.

This clone was observed a single time. This rearrangement joins TRBV2 to TRBJ2-1, with D perhaps matching TRBD1 (6 bases). With 6 bases removed from V and 2 bases from J, the gap between germline ends came to 11 bases. CDR1 and CDR2 from the germline V gene are SNHLY and FYNNEI. The CDR3 spans 14 residues. The CDR3 DNA reads TGTGCCAGCAGCCCCAGGGGACCCTACAATGAGCAGTTCTTC. Translated, it gives CASSPRGPYNEQFF.

This chain uses TRBV20-1 with TRBJ2-7; 8 positions match TRBD2. This CDR3 contains 15 residues. Trimming removed 3 bases from V and 2 bases from J; junction bases left unmatched: 9. Germline CDR1 and CDR2: DFQATT and SNEGSKA (reference sequence). CDR3 coding DNA: TGCAGTGCTAGTCCACTAGCGGTAAATACCTACGAGCAGTACTTC. Its translation: CSASPLAVNTYEQYF.

About this clone: Other nucleotide sequences in the sample specify the same CDR3. The chain couples TRBV18 to TRBJ1-2; 8 bases line up with TRBD1. Germline V lookup: CDR1 KGHSH, CDR2 LQKENI. The CDR3 has 13 residues. The V gene end was trimmed by 3 bases and the J gene end by 7 bases; junction bases not matched to a gene: 4. DNA of the CDR3: TGTGCCAGCTCACCGGACAGGGCGGGTGGCTACACCTTC. Protein: CASSPDRAGGYTF.

The chain combines TRBV10-2 with TRBJ1-2; D is possibly TRBD1 (5 bases). V shed 5 bases and J shed 2 bases, with 9 bases lying between them. CDR3 length: 13 amino acids. Germline lookup yields CDR1 WSHSY and CDR2 SAAADI. Written as DNA, the CDR3 is TGCGCCAGCAGTCAGGGTAGCAACTATGGCTACACCTTC. It specifies CASSQGSNYGYTF.

V usage is TRBV10-2 and J usage is TRBJ1-2; the D is unclear. CDR1 WSHSY and CDR2 SAAADI come from the germline V gene. The CDR3 spans 14 residues. Trimming cost V 2 bases and J 7 bases, with 14 bases left between them. This CDR3 is CASSETVRSRGYTF. DNA of the CDR3: TGCGCCAGCAGTGAGACTGTCCGAAGTCGTGGCTACACCTTC.

The rearrangement joins TRBV28 to TRBJ2-7; 7 bases are shared with TRBD1. CDR3 length equals 14 residues. V shed 5 bases and J 6 bases; nucleotides not matched to a gene: 10. Germline assignment: CDR1 MDHEN and CDR2 SYDVKM. CDR3 sequence reads: CASSHGTVPFEQYF. CDR3 in DNA: TGTGCCAGCAGTCACGGGACAGTGCCTTTCGAGCAGTACTTC.

The chain carries TRBV6-1 and TRBJ2-1; 7 positions agree with TRBD2. Germline trimming cut 1 base from V and 6 bases from J; bases unmatched to any gene: 6. Germline V gene sequence: CDR1 MNHNS, CDR2 SASEGT. The CDR3 spans 15 residues. The CDR3: CASSEGLAETNEQFF. In DNA, the CDR3 is TGTGCCAGCAGTGAAGGGCTAGCGGAGACCAATGAGCAGTTCTTC.

The genes are TRBV3-1 (or the pseudogene TRBV3-2) and TRBJ1-6; 10 bases align to TRBD1. CDR1 is LGHDT, CDR2 YNNKEL, per germline (reference sequence). CDR3 length: 14 residues. V was pared by 5 bases and J by 10 bases, with 5 bases of the junction left unmatched. Here the CDR3 reads CASSFRTGGSPLHF. CDR3 DNA sequence: TGTGCCAGCAGCTTCCGGACAGGGGGATCACCCCTCCACTTT.

The V call is TRBV28, the J call TRBJ1-1; D not certain. The CDR3 length is 14 residues. V was trimmed by 2 bases and J by 3 bases, leaving 10 bases between them. Germline assignment: CDR1 MDHEN and CDR2 SYDVKM. Here the CDR3 reads CASSLLSGYTEAFF. The CDR3 DNA sequence: TGTGCCAGCAGTTTACTCTCGGGTTACACTGAAGCTTTCTTT.

This clone was detected only a few times. The J gene is TRBJ2-5, the V gene TRBV7-2; D possibly corresponds to TRBD2 (5 bases). The CDR3 is 15 residues long. The germline CDR1 and CDR2 sequences are SGHTA and FQGNSA. Trimming left V 1 base short and J 1 base short, with 10 bases between. The CDR3 sequence: CASSLGWLAQETQYF. The DNA for the CDR3 is TGTGCCAGCAGCTTAGGTTGGCTAGCCCAAGAGACCCAGTACTTC. Together with reference TRBV7-2 and TRBJ2-5, the CDR3 gives the full variable domain: GAGVSQSPSNKVTEKGKDVELRCDPISGHTALYWYRQSLGQGLEFLIYFQGNSAPDKSGLPSDRFSAERTGGSVSTLTIQRTQQEDSAVYLCASSLGWLAQETQYFGPGTRLLVL.

The sample holds one count of this clone. V and J are TRBV6-6 and TRBJ1-2; TRBD1 matches at 7 bases. Germline trimming cut 4 bases from V and 4 bases from J; bases unmatched to any gene: 12. The CDR3 totals 16 residues. Germline V CDR1 and CDR2: MNHNY, SVGAGI (reference sequence). In nucleotides, the CDR3 is TGTGCCAGCAGTTCAACCAGGGGGGCGTTTCCCTATGGCTACACCTTC. Its translation is CASSSTRGAFPYGYTF.

This clone was seen at least ten times. The CDR3 region is CASTPTSGRYEQYF. CDR3 bases: TGTGCCAGCACCCCAACTAGCGGGCGATACGAGCAGTACTTC. The chain combines TRBV7-2 with TRBJ2-7; TRBD2 matches 9 bases. The CDR3 covers 14 residues. Losses at the gene ends were 7 bases for V and 4 bases for J; bases not matched to a gene: 8. CDR1 and CDR2 (germline): SGHTA, FQGNSA.

Remarks on this clone: This sample also contains other DNA sequences that code for the same CDR3. V usage is TRBV14 and J usage is TRBJ1-2; 9 nucleotides align to TRBD1. Germline V gene sequence: CDR1 SGHDN, CDR2 FVKESK. CDR3 length: 13 amino acids. V was clipped by 4 bases and J by 5 bases; unmatched bases: 2. CDR3 region: CASSRDRDYGYTF. DNA for the CDR3: TGTGCCAGCAGCCGGGACAGGGATTATGGCTACACCTTC.

The chain carries TRBV19 and TRBJ1-5; D call uncertain. V was cut by 5 bases and J by 2 bases, with 13 bases left in between. This CDR3 contains 15 residues. Germline-derived CDR1 and CDR2 are LNHDA and SQIVND (reference sequence). The CDR3, as DNA: TGTGCCAGTAGTCGGGAGGGTATGGGCAATCAGCCCCAGCATTTT. Its translation is CASSREGMGNQPQHF.

V usage is TRBV3-1 (or the pseudogene TRBV3-2) and J usage is TRBJ2-3, with 12 bases aligning to TRBD2. With V trimmed by 4 bases and J by 6 bases, 5 bases remained unmatched. The CDR3 sequence is 15 residues long. Germline CDR1 and CDR2: LGHDT and YNNKEL (reference sequence). The DNA for the CDR3 is TGTGCCAGCAGCCGAGCTCTAGCGGGAGGGGATACGCAGTATTTT. Its translation: CASSRALAGGDTQYF.